This T cell receptor beta chain originates from a study of T cells in Graves' hyperthyroidism and ophthalmopathy. Findings and caveats of the study: The model forecast ophthalmopathy, anticipating it by a median around 6.9 months before onset.

This clonotype was counted many times. What it recognizes is unknown. From germline, CDR1 is KGHSH and CDR2 LQKENI. The CDR3 contains 16 residues. V lost 6 bases to trimming and J lost 7 bases, with 22 bases between them. TCR beta CDR3 sequences were amplified from RNA transcripts. HTBI primers drove first-round RT-PCR of the TCR CDR3. A single record per CDR3 protein comes from TCRdb applying MiXCR to the multiplex PCR reads. The sample has fewer than 700,000 distinct CDR3 sequences; roughly 18% are singletons. The receptor's source is a woman between 18 and 30 years old with Graves' ophthalmopathy. Sequencing input: blood. J is TRBJ2-1 and V is TRBV18; D might be TRBD2 (6 bases). The CDR3 sequence: CASSLTAPREANEQFF. The CDR3 DNA sequence: TGTGCCAGCTCTCTAACCGCGCCTAGGGAGGCGAATGAGCAGTTCTTC.